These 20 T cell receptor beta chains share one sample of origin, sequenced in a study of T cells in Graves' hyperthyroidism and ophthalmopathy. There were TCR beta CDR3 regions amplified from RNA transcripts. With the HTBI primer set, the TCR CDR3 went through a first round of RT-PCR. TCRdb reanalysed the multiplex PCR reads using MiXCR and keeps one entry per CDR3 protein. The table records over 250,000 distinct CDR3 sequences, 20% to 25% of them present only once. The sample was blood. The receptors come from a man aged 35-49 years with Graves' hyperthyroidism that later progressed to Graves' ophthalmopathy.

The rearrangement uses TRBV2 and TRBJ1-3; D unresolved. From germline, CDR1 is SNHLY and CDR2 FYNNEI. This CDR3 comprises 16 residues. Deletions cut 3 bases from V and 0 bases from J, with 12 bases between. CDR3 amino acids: CASSDRPLYSGNTIYF. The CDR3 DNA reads TGTGCCAGCAGTGACCGACCACTTTACTCTGGAAACACCATATATTTT.

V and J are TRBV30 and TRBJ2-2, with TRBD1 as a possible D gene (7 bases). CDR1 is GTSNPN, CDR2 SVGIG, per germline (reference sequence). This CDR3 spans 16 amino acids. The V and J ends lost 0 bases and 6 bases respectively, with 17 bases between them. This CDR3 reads CAWSVLRGQGAGELFF. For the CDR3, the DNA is TGTGCCTGGAGTGTACTCCGGGGGCAGGGGGCCGGGGAGCTGTTTTTT.

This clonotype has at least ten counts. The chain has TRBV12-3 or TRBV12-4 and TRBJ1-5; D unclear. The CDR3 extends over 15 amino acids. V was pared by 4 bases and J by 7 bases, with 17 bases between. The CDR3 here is CASSSGEVRTQPQHF. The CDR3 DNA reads TGTGCCAGCAGTTCCGGCGAGGTAAGGACGCAGCCCCAGCATTTT.

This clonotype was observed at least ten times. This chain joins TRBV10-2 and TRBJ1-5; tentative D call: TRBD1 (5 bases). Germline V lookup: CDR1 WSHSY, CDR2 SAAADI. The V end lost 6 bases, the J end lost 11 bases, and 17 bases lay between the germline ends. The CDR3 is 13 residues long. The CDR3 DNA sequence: TGCGCCAGCAGGGACCGCCTCGAGGGGACCCAGCATTTT. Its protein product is CASRDRLEGTQHF.

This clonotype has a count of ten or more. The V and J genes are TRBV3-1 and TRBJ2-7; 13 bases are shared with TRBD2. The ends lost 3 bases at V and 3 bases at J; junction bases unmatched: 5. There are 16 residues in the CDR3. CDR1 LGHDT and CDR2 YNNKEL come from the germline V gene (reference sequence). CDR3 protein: CASSQRGLAGFYEQYF. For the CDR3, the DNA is TGTGCCAGCAGCCAGAGGGGACTAGCGGGATTCTACGAGCAGTACTTC.

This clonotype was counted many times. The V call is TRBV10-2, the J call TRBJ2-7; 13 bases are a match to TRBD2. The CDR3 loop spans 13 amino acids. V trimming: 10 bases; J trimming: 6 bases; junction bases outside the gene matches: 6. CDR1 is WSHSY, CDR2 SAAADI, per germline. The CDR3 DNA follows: TGCGCCACCGGACTAGCGGGAGCAGGCGAGCAGTACTTC. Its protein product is CATGLAGAGEQYF.

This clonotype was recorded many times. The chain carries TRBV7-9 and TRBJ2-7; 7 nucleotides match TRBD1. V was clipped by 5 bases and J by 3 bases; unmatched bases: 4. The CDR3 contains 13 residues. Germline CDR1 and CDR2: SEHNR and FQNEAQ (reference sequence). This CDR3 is CASSRQGDYEQYF. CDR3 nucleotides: TGTGCCAGCAGCCGGCAGGGGGACTACGAGCAGTACTTC.

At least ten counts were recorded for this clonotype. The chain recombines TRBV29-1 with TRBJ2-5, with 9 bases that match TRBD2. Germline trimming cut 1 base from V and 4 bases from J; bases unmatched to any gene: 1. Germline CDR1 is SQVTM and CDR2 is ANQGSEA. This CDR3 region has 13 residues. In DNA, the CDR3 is TGCAGCGTTGAAGTACTAGCGGGAGAGACCCAGTACTTC. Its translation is CSVEVLAGETQYF.

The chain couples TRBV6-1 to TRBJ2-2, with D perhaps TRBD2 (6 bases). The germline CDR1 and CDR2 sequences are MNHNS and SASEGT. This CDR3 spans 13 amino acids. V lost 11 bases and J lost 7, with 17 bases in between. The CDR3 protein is CASTSRMNGELFF. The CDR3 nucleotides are TGTGCCTCGACTAGTCGGATGAACGGGGAGCTGTTTTTT.

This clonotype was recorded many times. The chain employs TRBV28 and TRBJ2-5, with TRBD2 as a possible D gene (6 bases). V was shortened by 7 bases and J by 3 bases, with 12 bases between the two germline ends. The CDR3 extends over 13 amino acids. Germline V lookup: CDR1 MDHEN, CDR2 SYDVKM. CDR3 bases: TGTGCCAGCAATCCCCGGGAGAAAGAGACCCAGTACTTC. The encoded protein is CASNPREKETQYF.

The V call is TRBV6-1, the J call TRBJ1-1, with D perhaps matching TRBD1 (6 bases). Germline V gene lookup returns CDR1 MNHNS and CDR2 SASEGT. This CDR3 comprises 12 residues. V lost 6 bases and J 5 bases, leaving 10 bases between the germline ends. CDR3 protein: CASSETGTEAFF. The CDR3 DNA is TGTGCCAGCAGCGAAACAGGGACTGAAGCTTTCTTT.

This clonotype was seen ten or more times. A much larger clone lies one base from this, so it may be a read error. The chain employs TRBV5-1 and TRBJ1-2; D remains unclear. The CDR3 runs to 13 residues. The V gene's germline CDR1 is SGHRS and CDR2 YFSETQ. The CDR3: CAGSVDGDYGYTF. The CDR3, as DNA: TGCGCCGGCAGCGTCGACGGGGACTATGGCTACACCTTC. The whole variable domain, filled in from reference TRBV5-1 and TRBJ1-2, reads KAGVTQTPRYLIKTRGQQVTLSCSPISGHRSVSWYQQTPGQGLQFLFEYFSETQRNKGNFPGRFSGRQFSNSRSEMNVSTLELGDSALYLCAGSVDGDYGYTFGSGTRLTVV.

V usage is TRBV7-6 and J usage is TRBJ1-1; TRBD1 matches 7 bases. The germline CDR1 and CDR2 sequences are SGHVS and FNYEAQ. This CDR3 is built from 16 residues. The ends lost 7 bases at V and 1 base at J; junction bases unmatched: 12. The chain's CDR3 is CASTPPHRGSNTEAFF. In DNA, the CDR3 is TGTGCCAGCACCCCCCCCCACAGGGGTTCGAACACTGAAGCTTTCTTT.

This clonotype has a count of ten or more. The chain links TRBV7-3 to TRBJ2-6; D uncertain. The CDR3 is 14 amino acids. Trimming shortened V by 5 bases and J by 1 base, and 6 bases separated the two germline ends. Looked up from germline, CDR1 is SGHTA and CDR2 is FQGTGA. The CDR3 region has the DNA TGTGCCAGCAGCCTGACATCTGGGGCCAACGTCCTGACTTTC. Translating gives CASSLTSGANVLTF.

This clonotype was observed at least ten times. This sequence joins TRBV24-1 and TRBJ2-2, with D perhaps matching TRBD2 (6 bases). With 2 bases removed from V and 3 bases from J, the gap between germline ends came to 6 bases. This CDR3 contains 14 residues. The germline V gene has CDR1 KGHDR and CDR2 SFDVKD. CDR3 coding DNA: TGTGCCACCAGTGATTCTAGCGACACCGGGGAGCTGTTTTTT. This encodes CATSDSSDTGELFF.

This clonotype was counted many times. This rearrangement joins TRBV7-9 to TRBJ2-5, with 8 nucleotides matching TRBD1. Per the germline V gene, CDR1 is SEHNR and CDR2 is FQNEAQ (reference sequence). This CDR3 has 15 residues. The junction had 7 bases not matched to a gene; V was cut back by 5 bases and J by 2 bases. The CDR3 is CASSPEQGGQETQYF. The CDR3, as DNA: TGTGCCAGCAGCCCCGAACAGGGGGGTCAAGAGACCCAGTACTTC. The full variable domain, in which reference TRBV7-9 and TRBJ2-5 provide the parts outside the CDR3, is DTGVSQNPRHKITKRGQNVTFRCDPISEHNRLYWYRQTLGQGPEFLTYFQNEAQLEKSRLLSDRFSAERPKGSFSTLEIQRTEQGDSAMYLCASSPEQGGQETQYFGPGTRLLVL.

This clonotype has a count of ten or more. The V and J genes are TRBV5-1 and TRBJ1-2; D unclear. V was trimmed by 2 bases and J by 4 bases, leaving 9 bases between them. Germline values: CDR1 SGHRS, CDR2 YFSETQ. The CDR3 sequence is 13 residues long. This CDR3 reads CASSLEAVYGYTF. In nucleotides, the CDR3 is TGCGCCAGCAGCTTAGAGGCAGTCTATGGCTACACCTTC. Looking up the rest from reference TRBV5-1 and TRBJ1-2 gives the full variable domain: KAGVTQTPRYLIKTRGQQVTLSCSPISGHRSVSWYQQTPGQGLQFLFEYFSETQRNKGNFPGRFSGRQFSNSRSEMNVSTLELGDSALYLCASSLEAVYGYTFGSGTRLTVV.

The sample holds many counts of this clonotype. The CDR3 coding sequence is TGTGCCAGCAGTCTAAGGACTAGCGGGACCTACCAAGAGACCCAGTACTTC. Amino acids: CASSLRTSGTYQETQYF. The gene calls are TRBV12-3 or TRBV12-4 and TRBJ2-5; 12 bases line up with TRBD2. V lost 5 bases, J lost 0 bases, and 7 bases stayed unmatched. This CDR3 has 17 amino acids.

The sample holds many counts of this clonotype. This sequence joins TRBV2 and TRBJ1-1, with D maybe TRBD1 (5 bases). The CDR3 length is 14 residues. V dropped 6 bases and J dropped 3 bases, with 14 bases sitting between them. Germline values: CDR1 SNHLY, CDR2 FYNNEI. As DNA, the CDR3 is TGTGCCAGCAGGAAAATAGGGGAGGACACTGAAGCTTTCTTT. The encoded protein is CASRKIGEDTEAFF.

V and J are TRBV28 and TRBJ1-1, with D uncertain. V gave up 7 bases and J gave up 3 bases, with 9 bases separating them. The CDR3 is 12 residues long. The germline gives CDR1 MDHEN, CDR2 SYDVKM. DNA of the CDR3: TGTGCCAGCACCCAACTAGACACTGAAGCTTTCTTT. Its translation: CASTQLDTEAFF.